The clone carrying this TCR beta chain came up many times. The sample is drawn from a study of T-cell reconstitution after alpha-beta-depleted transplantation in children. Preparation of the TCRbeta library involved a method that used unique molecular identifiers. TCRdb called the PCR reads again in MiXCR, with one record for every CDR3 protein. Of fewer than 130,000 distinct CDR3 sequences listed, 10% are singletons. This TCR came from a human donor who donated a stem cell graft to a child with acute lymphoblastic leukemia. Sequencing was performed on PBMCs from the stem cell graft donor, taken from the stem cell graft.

The CDR3 loop is CSARRVYGYTF. The CDR3 region has the DNA TGCAGTGCTAGACGTGTCTATGGCTACACCTTC. The genes are TRBV20-1 and TRBJ1-2; unclear D gene. Trimming stripped 2 bases from V and 4 bases from J, with 5 bases between. The CDR3 spans 11 residues. The germline CDR1 and CDR2 sequences are DFQATT and SNEGSKA (reference sequence).